The present entry profiles one T cell receptor (beta chain) with its context. The antigen is not known. The sample originates from a study of shared clonotypes between healthy human individuals. Overall study: Per donor, CD8 memory used one plate, CD8 naive used two, CD4 memory used three and CD4 naive used three. Study-level findings and limits: Generally, estimated richness proved larger in naive subsets than it did in memory subsets. Non-shared clonotypes were found to have lower generation probabilities than the clonotypes that were shared by all four of the sorted-subset donors.

Germline CDR1 MDHEN, CDR2 SYDVKM. The V gene end was trimmed by 5 bases and the J gene end by 6 bases; junction bases not matched to a gene: 11. This CDR3 region has 15 residues. The authors distributed each subset's genomic DNA evenly over several immunoSEQ plates. Clones were sequenced by immunoSEQ multiplex PCR, and TCRdb holds only the in-frame ones, with some missing. The repertoire holds about 2.4 million clones, over 85% seen once, with approximately 0.35% in the top ten. The receptor was derived from a man aged 18 to 30 in good health. Some clones in this sample may be carry-over from other donors' samples. Sequenced sample: naive CD4+ T cells from PBMCs. Subset of the sample: CD45RA+ positively selected. The chain has TRBV28 and TRBJ2-3; 7 bases fit TRBD2. As DNA, the CDR3 is TGTGCCAGCAGTCGGGGCGGGAGAAAGTCGGATACGCAGTATTTT. Translation gives CASSRGGRKSDTQYF.